The sequence of this T cell receptor (beta chain) was determined in a study of cytomegalovirus exposure and HLA in healthy donors. The PCR made use of 60 Vbeta and 13 Jbeta primers. The method was immunoSEQ multiplex PCR; TCRdb's version includes in-frame clones alone and lacks a portion of them. The table includes 110,000 to 150,000 clones, around four fifths detected once. The clonotype comes from a male donor in good health and CMV-seronegative. The sequencing sample was made of PBMCs.

CDR3 protein: CASRATTGGEAGELFF. The CDR3 nucleotides are TGTGCCAGCCGAGCGACGACAGGGGGCGAGGCCGGGGAGCTGTTTTTT. This rearrangement joins TRBV5-4 to TRBJ2-2; TRBD1 agrees at 10 bases. J lost 6 bases, V lost 7 bases, and 12 bases had no gene match. The CDR3 covers 16 residues. Germline-derived CDR1 and CDR2 are SGHNT and YYREEE (reference sequence).